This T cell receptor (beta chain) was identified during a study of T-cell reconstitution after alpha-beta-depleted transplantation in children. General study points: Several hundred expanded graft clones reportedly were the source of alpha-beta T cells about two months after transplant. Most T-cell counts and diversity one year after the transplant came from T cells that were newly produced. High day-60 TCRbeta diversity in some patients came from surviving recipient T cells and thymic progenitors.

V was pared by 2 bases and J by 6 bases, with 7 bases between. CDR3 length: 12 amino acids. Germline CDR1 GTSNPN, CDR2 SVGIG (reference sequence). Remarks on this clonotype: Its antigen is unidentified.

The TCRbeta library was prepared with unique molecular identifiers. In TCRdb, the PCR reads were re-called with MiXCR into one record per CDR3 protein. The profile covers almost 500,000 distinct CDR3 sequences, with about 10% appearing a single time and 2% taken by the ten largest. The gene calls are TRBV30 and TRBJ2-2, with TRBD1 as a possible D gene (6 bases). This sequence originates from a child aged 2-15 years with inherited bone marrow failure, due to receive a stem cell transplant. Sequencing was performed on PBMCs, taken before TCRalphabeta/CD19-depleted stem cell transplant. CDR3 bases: TGTGCCTGGAGTTGGGGGCCCGGGGAGCTGTTTTTT. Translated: CAWSWGPGELFF.